This T cell receptor beta chain was obtained from a study of CD8+CD57+ T cells in acquired aplastic anemia. The wider study: Sorted cells (CD4+ and CD8+) yielded DNA amounts that averaged approximately 2.9 ug.

Notes on this clonotype: Its antigen is still unknown. One junction end does not reproduce the germline sequence, and a read error may be involved.

Genomic DNA templated the TCR beta VDJ and CDR3 profiling. TCRdb analysed the reads with MiXCR anew, one entry per CDR3 protein. The sample holds around 250,000 distinct CDR3 sequences, 65% to 90% seen once. Study outcomes and limitations: Between patients and controls, CD8+ Simpson's diversity did not vary significantly.

The CDR3 sequence is 13 residues long. CDR1 is SGHVS, CDR2 FQNEAQ, per germline. Those patients picked for sequencing had displayed CD8+CD57+ cell expansion on flow cytometry. Every patient presented with severe acquired aplastic anemia. The rearrangement joins TRBV7-8 to TRBJ2-3; tentative D call: TRBD2 (6 bases). Sample: sorted CD4+, CD8+, or CD8+CD57+ T cells (not recorded which) from PBMCs. This receptor was identified in a human donor with aplastic anemia. CDR3 DNA: TGTGCCAGCGGGGAGGCGGGGAGAGATAAGCAGTATTTT. Amino acid sequence: CASGEAGRDKQYF.